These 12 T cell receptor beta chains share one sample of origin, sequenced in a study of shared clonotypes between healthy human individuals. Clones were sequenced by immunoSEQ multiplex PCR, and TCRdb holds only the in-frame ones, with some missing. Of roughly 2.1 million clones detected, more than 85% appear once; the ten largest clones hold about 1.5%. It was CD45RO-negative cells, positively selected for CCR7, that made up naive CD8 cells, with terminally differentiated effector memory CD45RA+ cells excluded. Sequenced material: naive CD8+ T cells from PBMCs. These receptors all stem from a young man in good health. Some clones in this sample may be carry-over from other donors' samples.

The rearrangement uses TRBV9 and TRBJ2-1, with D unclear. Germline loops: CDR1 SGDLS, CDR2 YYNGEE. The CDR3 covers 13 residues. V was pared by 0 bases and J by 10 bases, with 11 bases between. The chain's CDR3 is CASSVETTAEQFF. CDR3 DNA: TGTGCCAGCAGCGTAGAAACAACGGCAGAGCAGTTCTTC.

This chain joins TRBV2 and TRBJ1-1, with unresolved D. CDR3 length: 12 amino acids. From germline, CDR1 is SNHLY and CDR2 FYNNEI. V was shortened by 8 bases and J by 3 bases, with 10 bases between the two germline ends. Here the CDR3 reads CASDGFHTEAFF. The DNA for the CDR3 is TGTGCCAGCGACGGTTTCCACACTGAAGCTTTCTTT.

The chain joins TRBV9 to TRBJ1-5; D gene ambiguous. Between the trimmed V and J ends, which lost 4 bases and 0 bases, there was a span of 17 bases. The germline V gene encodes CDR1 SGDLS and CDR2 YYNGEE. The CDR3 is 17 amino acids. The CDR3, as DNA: TGTGCCAGCAGCCCCACCCCGGCGGATTATAGCAATCAGCCCCAGCATTTT. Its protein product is CASSPTPADYSNQPQHF.

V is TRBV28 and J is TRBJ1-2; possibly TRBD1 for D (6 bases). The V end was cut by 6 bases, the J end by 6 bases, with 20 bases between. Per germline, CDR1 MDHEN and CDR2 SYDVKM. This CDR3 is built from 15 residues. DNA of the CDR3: TGTGCCAGCAGCCCCCTCGTCCAGGGGCGTGATGGCTACACCTTC. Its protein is CASSPLVQGRDGYTF.

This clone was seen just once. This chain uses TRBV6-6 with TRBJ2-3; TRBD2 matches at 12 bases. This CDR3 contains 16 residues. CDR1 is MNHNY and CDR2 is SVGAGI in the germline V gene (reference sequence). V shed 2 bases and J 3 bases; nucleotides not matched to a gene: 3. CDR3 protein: CASSYPGTSGTDTQYF. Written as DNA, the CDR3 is TGTGCCAGCAGTTACCCCGGGACTAGCGGGACAGATACGCAGTATTTT.

CDR3 in amino acids: CASSDKRGVELFF. CDR3 bases: TGTGCCAGCAGTGATAAAAGGGGAGTGGAGCTGTTTTTT. V usage is TRBV2 and J usage is TRBJ2-2; D assignment may be TRBD1 or TRBD2 (5 bases each). Between the trimmed V and J ends, which lost 3 bases and 10 bases, there was a span of 12 bases. This CDR3 contains 13 residues. The germline V gene has CDR1 SNHLY and CDR2 FYNNEI.

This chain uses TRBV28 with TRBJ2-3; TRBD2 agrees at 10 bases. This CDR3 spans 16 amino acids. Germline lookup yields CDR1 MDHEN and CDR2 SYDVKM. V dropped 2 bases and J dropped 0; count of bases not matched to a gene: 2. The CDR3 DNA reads TGTGCCAGCAGTTTAACTAGCGGGACTAGCACAGATACGCAGTATTTT. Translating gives CASSLTSGTSTDTQYF.

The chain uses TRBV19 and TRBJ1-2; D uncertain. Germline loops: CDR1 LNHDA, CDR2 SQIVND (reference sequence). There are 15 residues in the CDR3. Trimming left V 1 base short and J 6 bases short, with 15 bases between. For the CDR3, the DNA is TGTGCCAGTAGTATAGTTTACCGGCCAGATGATGGCTACACCTTC. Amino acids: CASSIVYRPDDGYTF.

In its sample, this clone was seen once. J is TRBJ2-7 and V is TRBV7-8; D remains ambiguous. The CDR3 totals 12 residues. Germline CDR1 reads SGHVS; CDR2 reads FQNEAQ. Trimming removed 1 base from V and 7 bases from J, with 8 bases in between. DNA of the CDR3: TGTGCCAGCAGCTTAGGTCTGGGAGAGCAGTACTTC. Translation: CASSLGLGEQYF.

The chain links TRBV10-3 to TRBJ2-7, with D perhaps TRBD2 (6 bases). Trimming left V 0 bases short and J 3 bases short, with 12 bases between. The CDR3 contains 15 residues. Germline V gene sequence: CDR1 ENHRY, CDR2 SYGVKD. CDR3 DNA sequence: TGTGCCATCAGTGAGTCGTTTGACGGGGGCTACGAGCAGTACTTC. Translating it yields CAISESFDGGYEQYF.

In nucleotides, the CDR3 is TGTGCCACCTCGGAGACTAGCGGTTACAATGAGCAGTTCTTC. Its protein is CATSETSGYNEQFF. V gene TRBV7-3 combines with J gene TRBJ2-1; 9 bases are a match to TRBD2. The germline V gene encodes CDR1 SGHTA and CDR2 FQGTGA. Trimming removed 10 bases from V and 4 bases from J; junction bases left unmatched: 8. The CDR3 totals 14 residues.

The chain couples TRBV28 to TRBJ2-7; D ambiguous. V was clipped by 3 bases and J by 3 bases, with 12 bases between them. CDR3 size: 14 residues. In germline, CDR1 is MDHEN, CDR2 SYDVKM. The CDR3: CASSFGRKGYEQYF. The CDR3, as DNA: TGTGCCAGCAGTTTTGGGCGAAAAGGCTACGAGCAGTACTTC.